These T cell receptor beta chains were read from a single sample in a study of cytomegalovirus exposure and HLA in healthy donors. Produced via immunoSEQ multiplex PCR; TCRdb's table is partial and in-frame only. The sample lists about 140,000 clones, around 88% occurring once. Sequencing was performed on PBMCs. These receptors all stem from a woman aged 18-29 years in good health and CMV-seropositive. The CDR3 runs from the conserved cysteine through the conserved F or W. For some rows the clone size is stated as once, few or many, or as a class when expanded; others skip it.

-	TRBV5-8	TRBJ1-1	15	CASSLVAQRNTEAFF
-	TRBV4-1	TRBJ1-6	14	CASSQDRSISPLHF
many	TRBV9	TRBJ2-2	15	CASSVETGGTGELFF
-	TRBV28	TRBJ1-3	16	CASSPGEAFSGNTIYF
-	TRBV10-2	TRBJ2-3	15	CASSESDRATDTQYF
-	TRBV10-2	TRBJ2-1	14	CASSESSGYNEQFF
-	TRBV28	TRBJ1-2	13	CASSGDRIYGYTF
-	TRBV10-1	TRBJ2-5	15	CASSSASGGQETQYF
-	TRBV5-1	TRBJ1-2	15	CASSPLGRADYGYTF
-	TRBV19	TRBJ2-1	16	CASSISQGRIYNEQFF